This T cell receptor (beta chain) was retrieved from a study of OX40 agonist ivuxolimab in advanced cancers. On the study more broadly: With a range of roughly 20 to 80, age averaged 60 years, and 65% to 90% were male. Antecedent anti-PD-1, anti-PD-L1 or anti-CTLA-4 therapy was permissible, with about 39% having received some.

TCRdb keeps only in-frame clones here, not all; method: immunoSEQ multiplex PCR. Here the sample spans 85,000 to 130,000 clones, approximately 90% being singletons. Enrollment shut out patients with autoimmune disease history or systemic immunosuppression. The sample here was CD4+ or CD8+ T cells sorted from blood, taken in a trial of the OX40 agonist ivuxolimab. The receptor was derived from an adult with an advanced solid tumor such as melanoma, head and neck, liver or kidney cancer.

CDR3 nucleotides: TGTGCCGGCCGAGGATTTTCTAGCACAGATACGCAGTATTTT. This encodes CAGRGFSSTDTQYF. The chain carries TRBV2 and TRBJ2-3; no clear D gene. CDR1 is SNHLY and CDR2 is FYNNEI in the germline V gene. There are 14 residues in the CDR3. Trimming stripped 11 bases from V and 0 bases from J, with 15 bases between.